One sample yielded the 23 T cell receptor beta chains listed below, sequenced in a study of control samples from healthy donors and cancer patients (dated by TCRdb to the early 2020s). Receptor libraries were prepared by the immunoSEQ multiplex PCR assay. As stored in TCRdb, this immuneACCESS dataset retains in-frame rearrangements with V and J assigned. A fraction of the clones does not appear; measured against another copy, unresolved V genes explain less than half of the discrepancy, and the remainder lacks a known reason. This sample holds roughly 120,000 clones; 85% to 95% were observed only once. Over 1.5% of the sample lies in the top ten. Sequenced: PBMCs. The receptor source for this set is a man between 50 and 59 years old with head and neck cancer.

V and J are TRBV15 and TRBJ1-5, with 7 bases fitting TRBD1. The CDR3 spans 15 residues. In germline, CDR1 is LNHNV, CDR2 YYDKDF (reference sequence). With V trimmed by 0 bases and J by 6 bases, 5 bases remained unmatched. DNA of the CDR3: TGTGCCACCAGCAGAGAGGAGACAGGGTTTCAGCCCCAGCATTTT. Protein: CATSREETGFQPQHF.

The chain combines TRBV12-3 or TRBV12-4 with TRBJ1-1; D is undetermined. V lost 6 bases and J lost 1, with 3 bases in between. The CDR3 sequence is 11 residues long. The CDR3 here is CASRQNTEAFF. The CDR3 region has the DNA TGTGCCAGCAGACAGAACACTGAAGCTTTCTTT.

The rearrangement joins TRBV18 to TRBJ2-2; 8 nucleotides agree with TRBD1. V was clipped by 4 bases and J by 4 bases; unmatched bases: 8. The CDR3 runs 16 residues. Germline V gene data show CDR1 as KGHSH and CDR2 as LQKENI. The CDR3 region has the DNA TGTGCCAGCTCACTCAGCGGACAGGGAGGCACCGGGGAGCTGTTTTTT. Its translation is CASSLSGQGGTGELFF.

The V and J genes are TRBV27 and TRBJ2-2; D unresolved. V lost 5 bases, J lost 2 bases, and 12 bases lay in between. The germline gives CDR1 MNHEY, CDR2 SMNVEV (reference sequence). The CDR3 totals 15 residues. This chain's CDR3 is CASSPPLRNTGELFF. The CDR3 coding sequence is TGTGCCAGCAGTCCCCCCTTAAGAAACACCGGGGAGCTGTTTTTT.

The rearrangement links TRBV7-7 to TRBJ2-7, with a tentative D call TRBD2 (5 bases). CDR3 length: 14 residues. CDR1 and CDR2 from the germline V gene are SSHAT and FNYEAQ (reference sequence). V lost 5 bases and J lost 6, with 17 bases in between. CDR3 coding DNA: TGTGCCAGCAGCCCCCCGGGGTATAGTTCCGAGCAGTACTTC. The encoded protein is CASSPPGYSSEQYF. Full variable domain (missing parts from reference TRBV7-7 and TRBJ2-7): GAGVSQSPRYKVTKRGQDVTLRCDPISSHATLYWYQQALGQGPEFLTYFNYEAQPDKSGLPSDRFSAERPEGSISTLTIQRTEQRDSAMYRCASSPPGYSSEQYFGPGTRLTVT.

Note on this clone: The sample holds other DNA sequences that translate to the same CDR3. The J gene is TRBJ2-6, the V gene TRBV6-8, with 8 bases identical to TRBD1. The CDR3 contains 19 residues. Per the germline V gene, CDR1 is MNHGY and CDR2 is SAAAGT. J lost 0 bases, V lost 6 bases, and 13 bases had no gene match. The CDR3 loop reads CASSRYGQGPYSGANVLTF. The CDR3 coding sequence is TGTGCCAGCAGCCGCTACGGACAGGGTCCGTACTCTGGGGCCAACGTCCTGACTTTC.

The chain couples TRBV3-1 (or the pseudogene TRBV3-2) to TRBJ1-1; 9 bases are shared with TRBD1. This CDR3 is built from 13 residues. Germline V gene data show CDR1 as LGHDT and CDR2 as YNNKEL (reference sequence). V gave up 5 bases and J gave up 4 bases; unmatched junction bases: 2. CDR3 nucleotides: TGTGCCAGCAGCGGACAGGGGCTCACTGAAGCTTTCTTT. Its protein product is CASSGQGLTEAFF.

V usage is TRBV7-8 and J usage is TRBJ2-5; D gene unclear. The germline V gene has CDR1 SGHVS and CDR2 FQNEAQ. The length of the CDR3 is 13 residues. V lost 3 bases to trimming and J lost 3 bases, with 8 bases between them. The CDR3 nucleotides read TGTGCCAGCAGCTTTTTAGTTGAAGAGACCCAGTACTTC. Translating gives CASSFLVEETQYF.

The chain has TRBV29-1 and TRBJ1-4, with a tentative D call TRBD1 (5 bases). The V gene's germline CDR1 is SQVTM and CDR2 ANQGSEA. V lost 5 bases and J 7 bases, leaving 8 bases between the germline ends. The CDR3 loop spans 11 amino acids. For the CDR3, the DNA is TGCAGCGTTCCAGGGCCTGAAAAACTGTTTTTT. Amino acids: CSVPGPEKLFF. Based on the CDR3 plus reference TRBV29-1 and TRBJ1-4, the full variable domain is SAVISQKPSRDICQRGTSLTIQCQVDSQVTMMFWYRQQPGQSLTLIATANQGSEATYESGFVIDKFPISRPNLTFSTLTVSNMSPEDSSIYLCSVPGPEKLFFGSGTQLSVL.

V is TRBV6-6 and J is TRBJ2-3, with D perhaps matching TRBD1 or TRBD2 (5 bases each). There are 16 residues in the CDR3. CDR1 MNHNY and CDR2 SVGAGI come from the germline V gene (reference sequence). The V end lost 0 bases, the J end lost 2 bases, and 12 bases lay between the germline ends. CDR3: CASSYSRGANTDTQYF. CDR3 DNA: TGTGCCAGCAGTTACTCGAGAGGGGCCAACACAGATACGCAGTATTTT.

This clone counts as medium-sized. The genes are TRBV4-1 and TRBJ1-3, with D unresolved. The CDR3 spans 14 residues. V lost 7 bases and J lost 3, with 13 bases in between. Per germline, CDR1 MGHRA and CDR2 YSYEKL. CDR3 sequence: CASTAVGSGNTIYF. CDR3 nucleotides: TGCGCCAGCACGGCGGTCGGGAGTGGAAACACCATATATTTT.

The rearrangement links TRBV24-1 to TRBJ2-7; 7 nucleotides agree with TRBD1. Trimming removed 3 bases from V and 5 bases from J; junction bases left unmatched: 9. There are 15 residues in the CDR3. CDR1 and CDR2 from the germline V gene are KGHDR and SFDVKD. The CDR3 bases are TGTGCCACCAGTGATCGCTCGACAGGGAAGCACGAGCAGTACTTC. The encoded protein is CATSDRSTGKHEQYF.

J is TRBJ1-5 and V is TRBV6-6; a weak D match, TRBD1 (6 bases). This CDR3 has 15 amino acids. The V gene lost 5 bases and the J gene lost 4 bases, with 15 bases spanning the gap. Germline V lookup: CDR1 MNHNY, CDR2 SVGAGI (reference sequence). The CDR3 sequence is CASSPWDTGNQPQHF. DNA for the CDR3: TGTGCCAGCAGTCCTTGGGACACAGGGAATCAGCCCCAGCATTTT.

The chain has TRBV6-1 and TRBJ2-5; D not resolved. CDR1 MNHNS and CDR2 SASEGT come from the germline V gene. Between the trimmed V and J ends, which lost 0 bases and 2 bases, there was a span of 10 bases. The CDR3 consists of 15 residues. The CDR3 protein is CASSEAFLQQETQYF. The CDR3 DNA is TGTGCCAGCAGTGAAGCGTTTTTGCAACAAGAGACCCAGTACTTC.

This clone was counted between two and nine times. The chain carries TRBV4-2 and TRBJ1-2; 11 bases agree with TRBD1. Looked up from germline, CDR1 is LGHNA and CDR2 is YNFKEQ. This CDR3 region has 13 residues. Unmatched junction bases numbered 5, after V lost 1 base and J lost 13 bases. The CDR3 nucleotides are TGTGCCAGCAGCCAAGGGACAGGGGGCCGTTTCACCTTC. Translated: CASSQGTGGRFTF.

The rearrangement uses TRBV6-5 and TRBJ1-2; D not resolved. The germline gives CDR1 MNHEY, CDR2 SVGAGI. V lost 4 bases and J 5 bases, leaving 5 bases between the germline ends. The CDR3 is 11 residues long. CDR3 sequence (DNA): TGTGCCAGCAGTTCCGGTTATGGCTACACCTTC. Translating gives CASSSGYGYTF.

The DNA for the CDR3 is TGTGCCAGCTCACCGGGACAGGAAGAGACCCAGTACTTC. Its protein is CASSPGQEETQYF. The genes are TRBV18 and TRBJ2-5; 8 bases align to TRBD1. The trim removed 3 bases at V and 3 bases at J, leaving 0 bases unmatched. The CDR3 covers 13 residues. Germline loops: CDR1 KGHSH, CDR2 LQKENI. Filled out from reference TRBV18 and TRBJ2-5, the complete variable domain reads NAGVMQNPRHLVRRRGQEARLRCSPMKGHSHVYWYRQLPEEGLKFMVYLQKENIIDESGMPKERFSAEFPKEGPSILRIQQVVRGDSAAYFCASSPGQEETQYFGPGTRLLVL.

The CDR3 coding sequence is TGTGCCAGTAAATTAGGAGGGGCCCCCACTGAAGCTTTCTTT. Its protein product is CASKLGGAPTEAFF. This rearrangement joins TRBV19 to TRBJ1-1, with D possibly matching TRBD1 (5 bases). Germline loops: CDR1 LNHDA, CDR2 SQIVND (reference sequence). The CDR3 contains 14 residues. The V and J ends lost 7 bases and 4 bases respectively, with 16 bases between them. Combining the CDR3 with reference TRBV19 and TRBJ1-1 gives the whole variable domain DGGITQSPKYLFRKEGQNVTLSCEQNLNHDAMYWYRQDPGQGLRLIYYSQIVNDFQKGDIAEGYSVSREKKESFPLTVTSAQKNPTAFYLCASKLGGAPTEAFFGQGTRLTVV.

This clone came up once. The chain uses TRBV15 and TRBJ1-1; maybe TRBD1 (6 bases). CDR3 length: 14 amino acids. Germline values: CDR1 LNHNV, CDR2 YYDKDF (reference sequence). V was cut by 5 bases and J by 1 base, with 11 bases left in between. The CDR3 DNA sequence: TGTGCCACCAGCTCACAGGGTGGGAACACTGAAGCTTTCTTT. Its translation is CATSSQGGNTEAFF.

The V gene is TRBV10-3, the J gene TRBJ2-1, with a tentative D call TRBD2 (5 bases). Germline assignment: CDR1 ENHRY and CDR2 SYGVKD. The germline V and J ends were trimmed by 3 bases and 0 bases, with 12 bases remaining between them. CDR3 length: 16 amino acids. CDR3 amino acids: CAISEAVPSSYNEQFF. CDR3 in DNA: TGTGCCATCAGTGAAGCGGTACCCAGCTCCTACAATGAGCAGTTCTTC.

The genes are TRBV30 and TRBJ2-5; TRBD2 aligns across 7 bases. With 0 bases clipped from V and 5 bases from J, the junction kept 15 bases outside the gene matches. The V gene's germline CDR1 is GTSNPN and CDR2 SVGIG (reference sequence). The CDR3 spans 17 residues. CDR3 residues: CAWSVRRLAETLETQYF. The CDR3 DNA follows: TGTGCCTGGAGTGTTAGACGGCTAGCGGAAACACTGGAGACCCAGTACTTC.

This sequence joins TRBV19 and TRBJ2-7; D uncertain. The CDR3 is made up of 16 amino acids. The germline V gene has CDR1 LNHDA and CDR2 SQIVND (reference sequence). V dropped 6 bases and J dropped 2 bases, with 20 bases sitting between them. CDR3 amino acids: CASSSAQRTPTYEQYF. DNA for the CDR3: TGTGCCAGTAGCTCGGCTCAGCGAACCCCGACCTACGAGCAGTACTTC.

The chain has TRBV7-3 and TRBJ2-7; D tentatively reads TRBD1 or TRBD2 (5 bases each). The V gene's germline CDR1 is SGHTA and CDR2 FQGTGA. This CDR3 contains 17 residues. Trimming removed 5 bases from V and 0 bases from J, with 20 bases in between. The CDR3: CASSVPSGTLSSYEQYF. The DNA of the CDR3 is TGTGCCAGCAGCGTGCCTTCCGGGACGCTCAGCTCCTACGAGCAGTACTTC.